These 11 T cell receptor beta chains were all obtained from the same sample, sequenced in a study of shared clonotypes between healthy human individuals. Sequencing used immunoSEQ multiplex PCR; TCRdb keeps in-frame clones, though not all of them. The sample has 2 million to 2.5 million clones; approximately 93% are singletons. The sample comprised naive CD4+ T cells from PBMCs. Subset meaning: CD45RA+ positively selected. The receptors originated from a man younger than 35 in good health. Some clones in this sample may be carry-over from other donors' samples.

The chain links TRBV11-2 to TRBJ2-1; 8 bases map to TRBD1. Germline CDR1 and CDR2: SGHAT and FQNNGV. V dropped 4 bases and J dropped 0; count of bases not matched to a gene: 11. The CDR3 contains 18 residues. CDR3 region: CASSSRWRGTGSYNEQFF. CDR3 DNA sequence: TGTGCCAGCAGCTCCAGGTGGAGGGGGACAGGCTCCTACAATGAGCAGTTCTTC.

This clone was observed a few times. This chain's CDR3 is CSVGYRGRVGTEAFF. The CDR3 DNA follows: TGCAGCGTTGGCTACAGGGGGCGAGTGGGCACTGAAGCTTTCTTT. The rearrangement joins TRBV29-1 to TRBJ1-1, with 9 bases matching TRBD1. Germline assignment: CDR1 SQVTM and CDR2 ANQGSEA. The CDR3 consists of 15 residues. V gave up 4 bases and J gave up 4 bases; unmatched junction bases: 10. The full variable domain, with the rest looked up from reference TRBV29-1 and TRBJ1-1, is SAVISQKPSRDICQRGTSLTIQCQVDSQVTMMFWYRQQPGQSLTLIATANQGSEATYESGFVIDKFPISRPNLTFSTLTVSNMSPEDSSIYLCSVGYRGRVGTEAFFGQGTRLTVV.

The gene calls are TRBV7-9 and TRBJ2-5, with a tentative D call TRBD1 (5 bases). The CDR3 is made up of 15 amino acids. Germline CDR1 is SEHNR and CDR2 is FQNEAQ (reference sequence). Trimming stripped 2 bases from V and 1 base from J, with 11 bases between. CDR3 amino acids: CASSLSQGLQETQYF. CDR3 DNA: TGTGCCAGCAGCTTATCGCAGGGCCTCCAAGAGACCCAGTACTTC.

In DNA form, the CDR3 reads TGTGCCAGCAGTCAAACAGGGTCGGGTGGCTACACCTTC. Protein: CASSQTGSGGYTF. The gene calls are TRBV25-1 and TRBJ1-2; tentative D call: TRBD1 (6 bases). The CDR3 is 13 residues long. Per the germline V gene, CDR1 is MGHDK and CDR2 is SYGVNS. Deletions cut 5 bases from V and 7 bases from J, with 14 bases between.

V and J are TRBV9 and TRBJ2-2; D unresolved. The germline gives CDR1 SGDLS, CDR2 YYNGEE. The CDR3 loop spans 15 amino acids. The V gene lost 3 bases and the J gene lost 0 bases, with 9 bases spanning the gap. The CDR3 sequence is CASSAGNTNTGELFF. CDR3 DNA sequence: TGTGCCAGCAGCGCCGGAAATACGAACACCGGGGAGCTGTTTTTT.

The chain combines TRBV6-6 with TRBJ1-1; D is ambiguous. Trimming shortened V by 7 bases and J by 5 bases, and 14 bases separated the two germline ends. This CDR3 is built from 13 residues. CDR1 and CDR2 (germline): MNHNY, SVGAGI (reference sequence). CDR3 region: CASTQVAGTEAFF. CDR3 nucleotides: TGTGCCAGCACTCAAGTGGCGGGGACTGAAGCTTTCTTT.

This rearrangement joins TRBV15 to TRBJ2-2; TRBD1 matches at 7 bases. Germline values: CDR1 LNHNV, CDR2 YYDKDF (reference sequence). The CDR3 runs to 14 residues. V dropped 0 bases and J dropped 7; count of bases not matched to a gene: 2. CDR3 DNA sequence: TGTGCCACCAGCAGAGACAGGGGGAACGGGGAGCTGTTTTTT. Translation: CATSRDRGNGELFF.

CDR3 amino acids: CASSRGQGIHEQYF. DNA for the CDR3: TGCGCCAGCAGCCGGGGACAGGGAATACACGAGCAGTACTTC. The rearrangement links TRBV5-1 to TRBJ2-7; 9 bases fit TRBD1. The CDR3 has 14 residues. With V trimmed by 4 bases and J by 5 bases, 7 bases remained unmatched. Germline V gene data show CDR1 as SGHRS and CDR2 as YFSETQ.

This clone was seen once. The same CDR3 also results from other DNA sequences found in this sample. The chain is built from TRBV5-1 and TRBJ1-1; D gene unclear. Trimming left V 0 bases short and J 5 bases short, with 5 bases between. This CDR3 contains 12 residues. Germline V gene sequence: CDR1 SGHRS, CDR2 YFSETQ. This CDR3 reads CASSLEGTEAFF. The CDR3 nucleotides read TGCGCCAGCAGCTTGGAAGGAACTGAAGCTTTCTTT.

This chain links TRBV15 with TRBJ2-6; 8 bases agree with TRBD1. The CDR3 is 14 amino acids. The germline CDR1 and CDR2 sequences are LNHNV and YYDKDF (reference sequence). V trimming: 9 bases; J trimming: 5 bases; junction bases outside the gene matches: 6. The CDR3: CATATGERANVLTF. The CDR3 DNA follows: TGTGCCACGGCGACAGGGGAGCGGGCCAACGTCCTGACTTTC.

The chain combines TRBV30 with TRBJ1-2; possibly TRBD1 for D (6 bases). The CDR3 runs 12 residues. CDR1 and CDR2 (germline): GTSNPN, SVGIG (reference sequence). CDR3 amino acids: CALLKGGGGYTF. CDR3 coding DNA: TGTGCTCTCCTCAAAGGGGGGGGTGGCTACACCTTC.